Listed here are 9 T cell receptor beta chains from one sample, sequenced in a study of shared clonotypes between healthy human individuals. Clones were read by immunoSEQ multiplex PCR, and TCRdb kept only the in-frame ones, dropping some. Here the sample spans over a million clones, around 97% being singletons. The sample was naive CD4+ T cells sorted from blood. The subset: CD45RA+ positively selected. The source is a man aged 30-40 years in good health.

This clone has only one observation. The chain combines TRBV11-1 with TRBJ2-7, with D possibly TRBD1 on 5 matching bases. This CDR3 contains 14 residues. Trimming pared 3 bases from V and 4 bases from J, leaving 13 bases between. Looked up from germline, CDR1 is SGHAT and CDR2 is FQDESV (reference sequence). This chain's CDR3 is CASSLRQSKYEQYF. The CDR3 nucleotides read TGTGCCAGCAGCTTGAGACAGTCGAAATACGAGCAGTACTTC.

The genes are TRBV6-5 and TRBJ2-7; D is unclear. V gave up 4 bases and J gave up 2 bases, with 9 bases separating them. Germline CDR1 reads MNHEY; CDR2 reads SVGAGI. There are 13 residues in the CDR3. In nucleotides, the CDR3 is TGTGCCAGCAGTTTGGGCCTCGCCTACGAGCAGTACTTC. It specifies CASSLGLAYEQYF.

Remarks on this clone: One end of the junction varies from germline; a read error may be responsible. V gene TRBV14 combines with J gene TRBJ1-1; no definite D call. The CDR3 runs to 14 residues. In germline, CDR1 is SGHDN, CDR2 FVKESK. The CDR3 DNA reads TGTGCCAGCACCCAACTAGGGCTGAACACTGAAGCTTTCTTT. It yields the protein CASTQLGLNTEAFF.

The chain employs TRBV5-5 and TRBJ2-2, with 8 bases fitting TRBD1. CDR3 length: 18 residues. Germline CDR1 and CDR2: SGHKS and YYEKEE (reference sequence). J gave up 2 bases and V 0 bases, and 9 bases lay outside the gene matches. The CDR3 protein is CASSLVGLGQGNTGELFF. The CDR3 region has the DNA TGTGCCAGCAGCTTGGTCGGGTTAGGACAGGGAAACACCGGGGAGCTGTTTTTT.

CDR3 loop: CASSRWQNSGNTIYF. The CDR3 DNA follows: TGTGCCAGCAGCCGGTGGCAGAACTCTGGAAACACCATATATTTT. The rearrangement joins TRBV11-2 to TRBJ1-3; D is ambiguous. The CDR3 contains 15 residues. Trimming left V 5 bases short and J 0 bases short, with 11 bases between. CDR1 is SGHAT and CDR2 is FQNNGV in the germline V gene.

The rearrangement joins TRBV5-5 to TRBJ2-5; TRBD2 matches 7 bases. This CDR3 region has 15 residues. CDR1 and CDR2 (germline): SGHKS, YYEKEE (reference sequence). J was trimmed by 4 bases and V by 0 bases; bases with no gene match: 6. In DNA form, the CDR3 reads TGTGCCAGCAGCTTGGTCTTCGGACTAGTAGAGACCCAGTACTTC. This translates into CASSLVFGLVETQYF.

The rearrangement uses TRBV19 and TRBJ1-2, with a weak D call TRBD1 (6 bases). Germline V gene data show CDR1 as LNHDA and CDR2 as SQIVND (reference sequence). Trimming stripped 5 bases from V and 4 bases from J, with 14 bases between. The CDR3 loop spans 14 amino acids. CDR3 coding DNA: TGTGCCAGTAGTCTGCACGGACAGCTCTATGGCTACACCTTC. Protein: CASSLHGQLYGYTF.

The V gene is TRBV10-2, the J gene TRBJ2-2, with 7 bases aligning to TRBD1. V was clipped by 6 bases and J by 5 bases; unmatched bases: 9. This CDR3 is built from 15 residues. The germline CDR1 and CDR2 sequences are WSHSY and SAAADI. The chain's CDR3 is CASRWTGEFTGELFF. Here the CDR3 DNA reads TGCGCCAGCAGGTGGACAGGAGAGTTTACCGGGGAGCTGTTTTTT.

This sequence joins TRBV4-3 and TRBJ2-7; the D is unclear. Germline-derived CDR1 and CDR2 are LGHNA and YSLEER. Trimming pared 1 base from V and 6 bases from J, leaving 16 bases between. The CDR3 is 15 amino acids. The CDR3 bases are TGCGCCAGCAGCCAAGCCCCCAGGACCTACTCCGAGCAGTACTTC. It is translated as CASSQAPRTYSEQYF.